These 8 T cell receptor beta chains share one sample of origin, sequenced in a study of CD8 T cells in ankylosing spondylitis. MiXCR was run by TCRdb on the 5' RACE reads, yielding one entry per CDR3 protein. The repertoire includes 200,000 to 300,000 distinct CDR3 sequences, roughly a quarter of them detected once, and more than 0.6% sits in the top ten. The sample was blood, either unsorted or a sorted T cell fraction (not recorded which). The receptors stem from a male donor with ankylosing spondylitis or in good health (not recorded which).

The chain couples TRBV6-2 or TRBV6-3 to TRBJ2-7; D gene uncertain. V dropped 5 bases and J dropped 5 bases, with 19 bases sitting between them. The germline gives CDR1 MNHEY, CDR2 SVGEGT. There are 15 residues in the CDR3. CDR3 nucleotide sequence: TGTGCCAGCAGTCAAACAGCAAGGATCGTCCACGAGCAGTACTTC. Translated: CASSQTARIVHEQYF.

This clonotype appeared a few times. This chain links TRBV6-1 with TRBJ1-2, with 9 bases that match TRBD1. J lost 2 bases, V lost 6 bases, and 16 bases had no gene match. Germline CDR1 and CDR2: MNHNS and SASEGT. This CDR3 comprises 18 residues. CDR3 sequence: CASRHMVPGTGRNYGYTF. CDR3 sequence (DNA): TGTGCCAGCAGGCATATGGTCCCAGGGACAGGGAGGAACTATGGCTACACCTTC.

This clonotype appeared a few times. V usage is TRBV12-3 or TRBV12-4 and J usage is TRBJ2-1; 7 positions agree with TRBD1. The CDR3 runs 15 residues. V dropped 3 bases and J dropped 7; count of bases not matched to a gene: 9. This CDR3 is CASSFRGQPGNEQFF. The CDR3 DNA follows: TGTGCCAGCAGTTTTAGGGGACAGCCGGGGAATGAGCAGTTCTTC.

This clonotype was observed many times. This rearrangement joins TRBV3-1 to TRBJ1-5; D gene uncertain. V was cut by 4 bases and J by 0 bases, with 4 bases left in between. The germline CDR1 and CDR2 sequences are LGHDT and YNNKEL (reference sequence). The length of the CDR3 is 13 residues. The CDR3 protein is CASSLHSNQPQHF. The CDR3 DNA reads as TGTGCCAGCAGCCTACATAGCAATCAGCCCCAGCATTTT. Filled out from reference TRBV3-1 and TRBJ1-5, the complete variable domain reads DTAVSQTPKYLVTQMGNDKSIKCEQNLGHDTMYWYKQDSKKFLKIMFSYNNKELIINETVPNRFSPKSPDKAHLNLHINSLELGDSAVYFCASSLHSNQPQHFGDGTRLSIL.

The rearrangement links TRBV20-1 to TRBJ1-1; D possibly corresponds to TRBD1 (6 bases). Trimming removed 4 bases at V and 1 base at J, with 13 bases between. The CDR3 is 14 residues long. CDR1 is DFQATT, CDR2 SNEGSKA, per germline (reference sequence). CDR3 sequence: CSATEGGWNTEAFF. CDR3 coding DNA: TGCAGTGCTACCGAAGGGGGGTGGAACACTGAAGCTTTCTTT.

The chain links TRBV20-1 to TRBJ2-3, with D perhaps matching TRBD2 (6 bases). Germline CDR1 reads DFQATT; CDR2 reads SNEGSKA (reference sequence). The V end lost 4 bases, the J end lost 0 bases, and 11 bases lay between the germline ends. The CDR3 has 14 amino acids. The CDR3 here is CSAIIRGSTDTQYF. The DNA for the CDR3 is TGCAGTGCTATTATCCGGGGGAGCACAGATACGCAGTATTTT.

This clonotype was picked up a small number of times. The chain links TRBV29-1 to TRBJ2-7, with D maybe TRBD1 (5 bases). The CDR3 extends over 19 amino acids. CDR1 and CDR2 from the germline V gene are SQVTM and ANQGSEA. Trimming removed 0 bases from V and 5 bases from J, with 29 bases in between. CDR3 nucleotide sequence: TGCAGCGTTGAAGATGACCAGGGTGTTGTAGTGTATAGTGTCAACGAGCAGTACTTC. It yields the protein CSVEDDQGVVVYSVNEQYF.

This clonotype was detected many times. The rearrangement links TRBV20-1 to TRBJ2-1; 10 positions match TRBD1. Trimming at V came to 2 bases and at J to 10 bases, leaving 11 bases not matched to a gene. The germline CDR1 and CDR2 sequences are DFQATT and SNEGSKA (reference sequence). The CDR3 extends over 15 amino acids. The chain's CDR3 is CSARPLGQGYDEQFF. Written as DNA, the CDR3 is TGCAGTGCTAGACCCTTGGGACAGGGGTACGACGAGCAGTTCTTC.